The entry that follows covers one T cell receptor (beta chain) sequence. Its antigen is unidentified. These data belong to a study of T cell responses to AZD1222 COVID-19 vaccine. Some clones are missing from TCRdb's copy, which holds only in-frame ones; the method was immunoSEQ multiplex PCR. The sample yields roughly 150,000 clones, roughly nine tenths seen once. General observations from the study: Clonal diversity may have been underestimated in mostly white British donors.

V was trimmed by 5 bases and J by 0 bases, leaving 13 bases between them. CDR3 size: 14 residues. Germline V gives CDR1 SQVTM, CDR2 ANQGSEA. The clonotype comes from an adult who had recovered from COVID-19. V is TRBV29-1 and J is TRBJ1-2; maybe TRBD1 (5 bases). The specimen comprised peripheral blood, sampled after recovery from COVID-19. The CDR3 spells CSVRSETANYGYTF. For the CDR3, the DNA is TGCAGCGTTAGATCGGAGACAGCTAACTATGGCTACACCTTC.